Below are 10 T cell receptor beta chains sequenced from a single sample in a study of blood T cell repertoires in COVID-19. Assay: immunoSEQ multiplex PCR; the TCRdb copy retains only in-frame clones and omits some. The sample holds tens of thousands of clones; 75% to 90% are singletons and the top ten take more than 3%. The sequenced sample consisted of peripheral blood. These receptors were collected from a woman between 65 and 79 years old with acute or convalescent COVID-19.

The rearrangement links TRBV18 to TRBJ1-6; possibly TRBD1 for D (6 bases). The CDR3 is 16 residues long. Germline assignment: CDR1 KGHSH and CDR2 LQKENI. V was trimmed by 3 bases and J by 1 base, leaving 10 bases between them. The CDR3 here is CASSPQGRSYNSPLHF. The CDR3 coding sequence is TGTGCCAGCTCACCCCAGGGGCGATCCTATAATTCACCCCTCCACTTT.

The chain recombines TRBV7-9 with TRBJ2-7, with 13 bases aligning to TRBD2. The junction had 14 bases not matched to a gene; V was cut back by 3 bases and J by 3 bases. The CDR3 runs to 19 residues. Germline CDR1 reads SEHNR; CDR2 reads FQNEAQ (reference sequence). CDR3 region: CASSFQAGTSGTNSYEQYF. CDR3 DNA sequence: TGTGCCAGCAGCTTCCAGGCGGGGACTAGCGGGACTAATAGCTACGAGCAGTACTTC. The full variable domain, in which reference TRBV7-9 and TRBJ2-7 provide the parts outside the CDR3, is DTGVSQNPRHKITKRGQNVTFRCDPISEHNRLYWYRQTLGQGPEFLTYFQNEAQLEKSRLLSDRFSAERPKGSFSTLEIQRTEQGDSAMYLCASSFQAGTSGTNSYEQYFGPGTRLTVT.

This clone showed up just a few times. The V call is TRBV28, the J call TRBJ1-6; the D gene is possibly TRBD1 (6 bases). CDR1 MDHEN and CDR2 SYDVKM come from the germline V gene. Trimming stripped 6 bases from V and 7 bases from J, with 13 bases between. CDR3 length: 14 amino acids. The CDR3 is CASRATGENSPLHF. In DNA form, the CDR3 reads TGTGCCAGCAGGGCGACAGGCGAAAATTCACCCCTCCACTTT.

Turning to this clone: The same CDR3 can be traced to other DNA sequences in this sample. This chain joins TRBV27 and TRBJ1-2; TRBD1 aligns across 8 bases. The J segment lost 4 bases and the V segment lost 4 bases, leaving 5 bases of the junction unmatched. The V gene's germline CDR1 is MNHEY and CDR2 SMNVEV (reference sequence). The CDR3 sequence is 14 residues long. CDR3 sequence: CASSSTGGVYGYTF. The CDR3 DNA is TGTGCCAGCAGTTCCACAGGGGGGGTCTATGGCTACACCTTC.

The chain combines TRBV5-5 with TRBJ1-1; 7 bases map to TRBD1. This CDR3 comprises 15 residues. V dropped 3 bases and J dropped 3; count of bases not matched to a gene: 8. Germline CDR1 and CDR2: SGHKS and YYEKEE (reference sequence). The CDR3, as DNA: TGTGCCAGCAGCTACCGACAGGGAACGGACACTGAAGCTTTCTTT. This sequence encodes CASSYRQGTDTEAFF.

This clone was recorded once. The germline gene is not matched at one end of the junction; a read error may be the cause. This sequence joins TRBV30 and TRBJ2-7; 9 nucleotides agree with TRBD1. Germline V CDR1 and CDR2: GTSNPN, SVGIG (reference sequence). This CDR3 region has 13 residues. In nucleotides, the CDR3 is TGTGCCTGGTGTGTAATCACGCGACAGGGGGAGTACTTC. Amino acids: CAWCVITRQGEYF.

The V call is TRBV10-1, the J call TRBJ1-4; 7 positions agree with TRBD1. The germline V gene encodes CDR1 WNHNN and CDR2 SYGVQD (reference sequence). J lost 0 bases, V lost 6 bases, and 4 bases had no gene match. The CDR3 sequence is 15 residues long. The CDR3 nucleotides read TGCGCCAGCAGGACAGGGTTGGCAACTAATGAAAAACTGTTTTTT. Translating it yields CASRTGLATNEKLFF.

This clone was counted once. This rearrangement joins TRBV7-9 to TRBJ1-1; 7 nucleotides match TRBD1. The CDR3 sequence is 12 residues long. CDR1 is SEHNR and CDR2 is FQNEAQ in the germline V gene (reference sequence). Trimming cost V 8 bases and J 8 bases; bases outside gene matches: 8. CDR3 in DNA: TGTGCCAGCGGAAAAGAGACAGGGGAAGCTTTCTTT. Amino acid sequence: CASGKETGEAFF.

This chain uses TRBV6-6 with TRBJ1-1, with TRBD1 identical over 9 bases. Germline V gene lookup returns CDR1 MNHNY and CDR2 SVGAGI (reference sequence). Unmatched junction bases numbered 4, after V lost 2 bases and J lost 0 bases. This CDR3 is 16 amino acids long. The CDR3 nucleotides read TGTGCCAGCAGTTACCGGGACAGGGTACTGAACACTGAAGCTTTCTTT. Residues: CASSYRDRVLNTEAFF.

The J gene is TRBJ2-2, the V gene TRBV14; D is undetermined. The CDR3 covers 13 residues. V was pared by 0 bases and J by 6 bases, with 5 bases between. The germline V gene has CDR1 SGHDN and CDR2 FVKESK. CDR3 sequence: CASSQDRAGELFF. Written as DNA, the CDR3 is TGTGCCAGCAGCCAAGATCGTGCCGGGGAGCTGTTTTTT.